The present T cell receptor (beta chain) was sequenced within a study of STAT5B mutations in CD4+ large granular lymphocyte leukemia. Study at large: Healthy donors showed HLA-associated enrichment of the CDR3 'QG' motif.

As originally analysed: A productive frequency of 2.59 x 10-5 was the lowest detectable. This table comes from immunoSEQ multiplex PCR, and its TCRdb copy is limited to in-frame clones, with some not included. The DNA was the basis for D and trimming; V, J and clone size are from that table. The repertoire consists of about 24,000 clones, with 72% occurring once and the leading ten covering around 0.65%. A remark on this clone: Its matching antigen is unknown.

Study observations and caveats: Top patient clones used TRBV06 genes more often: 8/27 versus 2/35 in controls. 25% of private leukemic clonotypes occurred rarely in other patients' non-leukemic repertoires.

The CDR3 is 17 residues long. Germline V CDR1 and CDR2: MGHRA, YSYEKL. Trimming stripped 0 bases from V and 0 bases from J, with 12 bases between. Sequenced input: CD4+ T cells from blood buffy coats. This chain connects TRBV4-1 to TRBJ1-3; D call uncertain. This TCR was recovered from a human donor in good health. CDR3 residues: CASSQDRTSRSGNTIYF. The CDR3, as DNA: TGCGCCAGCAGCCAAGATCGGACGAGTCGCTCTGGAAACACCATATATTTT.